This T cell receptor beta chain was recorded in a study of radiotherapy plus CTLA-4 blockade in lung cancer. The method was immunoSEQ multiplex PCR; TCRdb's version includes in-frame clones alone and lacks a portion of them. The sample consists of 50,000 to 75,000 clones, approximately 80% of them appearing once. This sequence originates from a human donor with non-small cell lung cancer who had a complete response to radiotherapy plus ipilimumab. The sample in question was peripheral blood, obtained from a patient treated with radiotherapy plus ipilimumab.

The CDR3 reads CASRAGRQTYGYTF. As DNA, the CDR3 is TGTGCCAGCCGGGCGGGCCGACAGACCTATGGCTACACCTTC. The rearrangement links TRBV7-2 to TRBJ1-2; D may be TRBD1 (5 bases). The germline gives CDR1 SGHTA, CDR2 FQGNSA. Trimming left V 8 bases short and J 4 bases short, with 17 bases between. CDR3 length equals 14 residues.